This TCR beta chain emerged from a study of Ad26.COV2.S vaccination and SARS-CoV-2 variants (dated by TCRdb to the early 2020s). Describing the broader study: Donors in the vaccine arm were drawn from COV1001, a multicentre, randomized, double-blind, placebo-controlled phase I-IIa trial testing Ad26.COV2.S in healthy adults. TCRbeta repertoire sequencing served as the tool for gauging how specific and how broad the SARS-CoV-2-reactive T cell receptors were following Ad26.COV2.S vaccination. Investigators did not know the trial group allocation while performing experiments and assessing outcomes. A total of around 32 samples were included in the TCR-sequenced set, comprising about 20 Ad26.COV2.S vaccine recipients, 5 placebo recipients and 8 SARS-CoV-2 convalescent individuals. Trial participants were randomized into five groups of five: low-dose or high-dose Ad26.COV2.S given once or twice, or placebo on both occasions. Dosing of Ad26.COV2.S was intramuscular, at either 5x10^10 or 1x10^11 viral particles, delivered as one shot or as two shots spaced 56 days apart.

The immunoSEQ Assay was used to sequence TCRbeta CDR3 regions. After extraction, genomic DNA underwent amplification by bias-controlled multiplex PCR, followed by high-throughput sequencing. The study's processing was this. To quantify the absolute abundance of every unique TCRbeta CDR3 region, sequences were collapsed and filtered. T cell fraction was estimated by normalizing TCRbeta template counts to usable DNA, which was measured by amplifying reference genes present in all nucleated cells. Repertoire TCRs were annotated as SARS-CoV-2-specific when V gene, CDR3 amino acid sequence and J gene were exactly matched to a known reactive TCR set. The reference SARS-CoV-2 TCR set came from MIRA and was filtered for enrichment in COVID-19-positive ImmuneCODE repertoires, removing public or cross-reactive TCRs. Using the MIRA antigens, annotated TCRs were further analysed by specific ORF or by position within an ORF. Breadth was defined as annotated unique rearrangements over total unique productive rearrangements; depth was the summed frequency of those rearrangements. Two-sided Wilcoxon rank-sum tests were used to compare TCR breadth between groups. Entries here come from immuneACCESS through TCRdb and include only in-frame sequences with V and J called. Some clones fail to appear in such tables; in the studies checked, an unresolved V gene covers under half of the shortfall, and the cause of the remainder is unknown. The V and J calls and clone size come from that table; D and trimming were worked out from the DNA. This sample lists hundreds of thousands of clones; roughly nine tenths were detected once. The ten largest clones take up roughly 6% of the sample.

What this sample's treatment or condition label stands for: around 19 received Ad26.COV2.S at low or high dose, single or two shots; a few received placebo; per-sample allocation not given. For vaccine and placebo recipients, the sequenced repertoires came from samples collected on day 63 after the first injection. In Cohort 1b, roughly 26 adults aged 18-55 years were enrolled at a single site in Boston, USA, between 29 July and 7 August 2020. Ad26.COV2.S was a replication-incompetent adenovirus type 26 vector expressing a prefusion-stabilized SARS-CoV-2 spike protein from the original Wuhan strain. Cut back by 3 bases and 4 bases, the V and J ends lie 8 bases apart. Counted from cysteine to phenylalanine, this CDR3 has 13 amino acids. The DNA shown is the 39-base CDR3, in frame from base 1. The germline V gene (reference sequence) yields SEHNR for CDR1 and FQNEAQ for CDR2. What the study reported, not specific to this receptor: Spike-specific TCR breadth was higher in Ad26.COV2.S recipients than in placebo recipients (P = 0.0014). It was noted by the authors that total T cell responses may have been underestimated by the TCR breadth and depth analyses. The study lacked the statistical power to compare responses across vaccine doses or regimens. Vaccine and placebo recipients had similar non-spike TCR breadth, a finding consistent with the vaccine containing only spike. Substantial breadth of spike-specific CD8+ and CD4+ T cell responses was reported after vaccination.

As regards this clone: The target of this receptor is not known. Qualities for individual bases were not recorded, and no much larger clone is one base off.

This sequence originates from a person aged 18-65 years who received the Ad26.COV2.S COVID-19 vaccine or a placebo. The receptor chain draws on TRBV7-9 and TRBJ2-3; the D gene assignment is ambiguous. The starting material was peripheral blood, obtained in a trial of Ad26.COV2.S vaccine versus placebo. The CDR3: CASSFGRPDTQYF. At the DNA level, the sequence is TGTGCCAGCAGCTTCGGTAGACCAGATACGCAGTATTTT.